The clone carrying this TCR beta chain was counted once. Its matching antigen is unknown. Here immunoSEQ multiplex PCR was the method, and the copy in TCRdb shows in-frame clones only, minus some. The table lists over 45,000 clones, approximately 84% of them singletons. The data originate from a study of T cell responses to AZD1222 COVID-19 vaccine. Trimming cost V 6 bases and J 3 bases, with 9 bases left between them. Per germline, CDR1 MDHEN and CDR2 SYDVKM. The length of the CDR3 is 12 residues. Study-level results: The study found vaccine-associated CD4 TCRs spanning spike, dominant at 160-218 and 743-854. Repertoires were obtained solely post-peak T cell response.

The rearrangement uses TRBV28 and TRBJ2-7; possible D gene TRBD2, 5 bases. Source: peripheral blood, taken on day 0 of AZD1222 vaccination. The source is an adult in good health. The CDR3 reads CASSPAGYEQYF. The CDR3 bases are TGTGCCAGCAGCCCCGCGGGCTACGAGCAGTACTTC.